This T cell receptor beta chain appears in the sequencing data of a study of PD-1 blockade in mismatch repair-deficient tumors. V gave up 2 bases and J gave up 10 bases; unmatched junction bases: 10. CDR3 length equals 14 residues. CDR1 SEHNR and CDR2 FQNEAQ come from the germline V gene (reference sequence). TCRdb keeps only in-frame clones here, not all; method: immunoSEQ multiplex PCR. The sample yields about 22,000 clones, almost 85% seen once. The rearrangement links TRBV7-9 to TRBJ2-5, with TRBD2 identical over 7 bases. Sequences were derived from peripheral blood, sampled 2 weeks after starting pembrolizumab. The clonotype originates from an adult with mismatch repair-deficient cancer. The DNA of the CDR3 is TGTGCCAGCAGCTTAACGGATGCGGGGGATGGCCAGTACTTC. Amino acids: CASSLTDAGDGQYF.